In this sample, the clone carrying this TCR beta chain turned up a few times. The antigen remains unidentified. No DNA is shown, since the ends of the CDR3 on it are uncertain; the CDR3 is the one TCRdb lists. The sequenced template was cDNA made from the entire isolated RNA. Measured with immunoSEQ multiplex PCR; TCRdb has only the in-frame clones, and not every one. In the table there are fewer than 350,000 clones, around 20% of which are singletons. The record originates from a study of beta chain features in type 1 diabetes. The study's findings and limits: Type 1 diabetes patients had VDJ junctions that carried fewer insertions and more deletions.

The CDR3 is 14 residues long, ends included. Germline CDR1 reads WNHNN; CDR2 reads SYGVQD (reference sequence). Sequenced input: naive CD4+ T cells from blood. J is TRBJ2-5 and V is TRBV10-1; the table's D gene call, TRBD2, was not cross checked with the DNA. The source of this sequence is a woman aged 18-29 years in good health. The CDR3 protein is CASSTSGGTETQYF.